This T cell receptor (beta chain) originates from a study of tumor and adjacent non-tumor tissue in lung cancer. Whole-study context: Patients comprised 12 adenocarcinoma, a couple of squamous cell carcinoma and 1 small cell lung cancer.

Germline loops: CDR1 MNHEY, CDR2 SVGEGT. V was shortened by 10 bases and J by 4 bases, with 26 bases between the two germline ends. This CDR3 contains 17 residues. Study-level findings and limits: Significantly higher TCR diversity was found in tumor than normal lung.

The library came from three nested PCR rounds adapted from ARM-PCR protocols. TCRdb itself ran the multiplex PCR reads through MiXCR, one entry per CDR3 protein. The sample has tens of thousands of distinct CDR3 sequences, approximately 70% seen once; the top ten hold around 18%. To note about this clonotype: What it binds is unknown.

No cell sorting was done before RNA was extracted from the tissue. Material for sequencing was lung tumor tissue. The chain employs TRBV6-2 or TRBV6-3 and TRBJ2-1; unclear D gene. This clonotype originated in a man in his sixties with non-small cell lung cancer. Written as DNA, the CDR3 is TGTGCCACCAATTACTCGCTAACCAAACAGTCATACAATGAGCAGTTCTTC. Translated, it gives CATNYSLTKQSYNEQFF.